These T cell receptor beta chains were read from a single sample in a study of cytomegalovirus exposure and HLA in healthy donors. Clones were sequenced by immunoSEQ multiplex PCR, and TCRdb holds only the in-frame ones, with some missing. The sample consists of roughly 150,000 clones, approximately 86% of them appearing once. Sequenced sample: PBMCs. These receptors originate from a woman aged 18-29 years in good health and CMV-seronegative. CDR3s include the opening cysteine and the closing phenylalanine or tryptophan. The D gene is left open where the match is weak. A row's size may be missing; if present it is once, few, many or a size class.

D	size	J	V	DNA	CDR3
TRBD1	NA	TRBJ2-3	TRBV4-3	TGCGCCAGCAGCACCGGGACAGGTAGTACAGATACGCAGTATTTT	CASSTGTGSTDTQYF
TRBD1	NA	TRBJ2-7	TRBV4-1	TGCGCCAGCAGCCAAGAAGACAGGGGGCCTGACGAGCAGTACTTC	CASSQEDRGPDEQYF
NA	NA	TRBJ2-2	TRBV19	TGTGCCAGTACTCGGTCTCACACCGGGGAGCTGTTTTTT	CASTRSHTGELFF
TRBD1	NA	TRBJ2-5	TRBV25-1	TGTGCCAGCAGTGAAGGGGGGACAGGACAAGAGACCCAGTACTTC	CASSEGGTGQETQYF
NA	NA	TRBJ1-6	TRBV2	TGTGCCAGCAGTGGGGAGTCTAATTCACCCCTCCACTTT	CASSGESNSPLHF
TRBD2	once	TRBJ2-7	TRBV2	TGTGCCAGCAGCGAGGGGTGGACTAGCGGGAAGGCCGAGCAGTACTTC	CASSEGWTSGKAEQYF
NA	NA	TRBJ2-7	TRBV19	TGTGCCAGTAGTACCCCCGTGGTACCAGCCTACGAGCAGTACTTC	CASSTPVVPAYEQYF
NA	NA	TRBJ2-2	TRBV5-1	TGCGCCAGCAGCACAGGACAGCCGACGAACACCGGGGAGCTGTTTTTT	CASSTGQPTNTGELFF
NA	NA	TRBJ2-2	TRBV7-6	TGTGCCAGCATTCAGGGGAACACCGGGGAGCTGTTTTTT	CASIQGNTGELFF
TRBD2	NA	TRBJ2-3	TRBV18	TGTGCCAGCTCACCACGTGATAGCGGGACAGATACGCAGTATTTT	CASSPRDSGTDTQYF
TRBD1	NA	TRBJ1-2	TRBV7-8	TGTGCCAGCAGCTCACGGACAGGGGGCTATGGCTACACCTTC	CASSSRTGGYGYTF
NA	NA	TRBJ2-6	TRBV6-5	TGTGCCAGCAGCAACAGGGACTCTGGGGCCAACGTCCTGACTTTC	CASSNRDSGANVLTF
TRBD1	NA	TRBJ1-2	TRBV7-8	TGTGCCAGCAGCTTAGCGGGACAGGGTTACTATGGCTACACCTTC	CASSLAGQGYYGYTF
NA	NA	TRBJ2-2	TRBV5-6	TGTGCCAGCAGCTTGGGGGGCGCGCCCGGGGAGCTGTTTTTT	CASSLGGAPGELFF
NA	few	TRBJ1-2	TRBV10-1	TGCGCCAGCAGTGACGACAGTCGTATCTATGGCTACACCTTC	CASSDDSRIYGYTF
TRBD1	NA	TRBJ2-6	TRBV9	TGTGCCAGCAGCGTAGGGGACAGGCGTAACTCTGGGGCCAACGTCCTGACTTTC	CASSVGDRRNSGANVLTF
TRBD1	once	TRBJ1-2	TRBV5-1	TGCGCCAGCAGCTTGGCCAGACAGGGGATGGGCTATGGCTACACCTTC	CASSLARQGMGYGYTF
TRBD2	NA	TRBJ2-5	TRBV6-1	TGTGCCAGCAGTGAAGCTCGAGCGGGGGCCGGGGGGACCCAGTACTTC	CASSEARAGAGGTQYF
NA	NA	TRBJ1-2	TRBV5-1	TGCGCCAGCAGCTTGGATCCGGGGGTGGATGGCTACACCTTC	CASSLDPGVDGYTF
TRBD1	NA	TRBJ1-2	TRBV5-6	TGTGCCAGCAGCCCTCTGGGGACAGGGGGTAACTATGGCTACACCTTC	CASSPLGTGGNYGYTF
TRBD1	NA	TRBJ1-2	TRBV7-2	TGTGCCAGCAGAAATACGGGACAGGGGGCTTTCGGCTACACCTTC	CASRNTGQGAFGYTF
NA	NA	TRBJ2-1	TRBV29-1	TGCAGCGTTGAGTTTCGGAATGAGCAGTTCTTC	CSVEFRNEQFF
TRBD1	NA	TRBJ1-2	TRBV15	TGTGCCACCAGCAGAGATCTCCCGGACAGGCTGAATGGCTACACCTTC	CATSRDLPDRLNGYTF
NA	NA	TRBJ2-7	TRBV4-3	TGCGCCAGCAGCCAAGATATGGCTCATCCCGAGCAGTACTTC	CASSQDMAHPEQYF
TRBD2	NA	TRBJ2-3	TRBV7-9	TGTGCCAGCAGCTTACCTGGACTAGCGGGAGTCAGCACAGATACGCAGTATTTT	CASSLPGLAGVSTDTQYF
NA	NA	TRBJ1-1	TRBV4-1	TGCGCCAGCAGCCAAGAGCCCCAGGTGAACACTGAAGCTTTCTTT	CASSQEPQVNTEAFF
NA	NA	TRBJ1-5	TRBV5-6	TGTGCCAGCAGCTTGGGTTATAGCAATCAGCCCCAGCATTTT	CASSLGYSNQPQHF
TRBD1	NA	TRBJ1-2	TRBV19	TGTGCCAGTAGTCCAGGACAGGGGTGGGACTACACCTTC	CASSPGQGWDYTF
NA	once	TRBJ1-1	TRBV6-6	TGTGCCAGCAGTTTTGTCCCCAAGAACACTGAAGCTTTCTTT	CASSFVPKNTEAFF
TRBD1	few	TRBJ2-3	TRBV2	TGTGCCAGCAGGGACCCATCGGGACAGGGGGTCACAGATACGCAGTATTTT	CASRDPSGQGVTDTQYF